This TCR beta chain was sequenced for a study of tissue T cells after allogeneic stem cell transplantation. Time point noted: mouse harvest day 14 after allogeneic transplant. The graft held 10^6 splenic CD5+ T cells and 10^7 T-cell-depleted bone marrow cells. Tissues came from B6→BALB/c major-mismatch GVHD mice at day 7 or 14. Only in-frame clones appear in the TCRdb table, and some are missing; sequencing was by immunoSEQ multiplex PCR. Of roughly 2,700 clones listed, roughly 50% are singletons. Notes on this clone: At one of its ends the junction is not consistent with the germline gene, which may arise from a read error. Gene names denote mouse genes. The read comes to an end 1 residue before the CDR3 does, leaving the germline J gene to fill in the end.

The CDR3 is 13 residues long. CDR1 and CDR2 (germline): KGHPV, FQNQEV (reference sequence). This receptor was taken from a female BALB/c mouse given C57BL/6 T cells with graft-versus-host disease after an allogeneic hematopoietic cell transplant. What was sequenced was lymph node tissue. The J gene is TRBJ2-3, the V gene TRBV26; the D gene is possibly TRBD2 (5 bases). Incomplete CDR3 DNA: TGTGCCAACAGTCTTCTGGGCGCAGAAACGCTGTAT. It codes for CANSLLGAETLY. The CDR3, in full, reads CANSLLGAETLYF. The variable domain in full, completed from reference TRBV26 and TRBJ2-3, reads NSKVIQTPRYLVKGQGQKAKMRCIPEKGHPVVFWYQQNKNNEFKFLINFQNQEVLQQIDMTEKRFSAECPSNSPCSLEIQSSEAGDSALYLCANSLLGAETLYFGSGTRLTVL.